This T cell receptor beta chain comes out of a study of CD4 T cells in relation to SARS-CoV-2 and coronaviruses. A remark on this clone: The antigen remains undetermined.

Survey-level TCR-beta sequencing used DNA from CEF-cultured naive and memory CD4+ T cells. Clones were sequenced by immunoSEQ multiplex PCR, and TCRdb holds only the in-frame ones, with some missing. The top ten clones hold about 3.4% of a sample with around 31,000 clones, about four fifths of them seen once. The CDR3 sequence is 15 residues long. Germline lookup yields CDR1 SGHTA and CDR2 FQGNSA. Trimming cost V 5 bases and J 4 bases, with 17 bases left between them. This TCR was recovered from an adult with COVID-19. Sequencing was done on a sample of memory CD4+ T cells from PBMCs, cultured in vitro. The J gene is TRBJ1-2, the V gene TRBV7-2, with D possibly TRBD1 on 5 matching bases. CDR3 sequence reads: CASSHGFGAGYGYTF. CDR3 bases: TGTGCCAGCAGCCATGGTTTTGGGGCTGGCTATGGCTACACCTTC.